The 19 T cell receptor beta chains in this list originate from one sample, sequenced in a study of blood T cell repertoires in COVID-19. Some clones are missing from TCRdb's copy, which holds only in-frame ones; the method was immunoSEQ multiplex PCR. The data show over 600,000 clones, about 87% seen once. The sequencing input was peripheral blood. The receptors were sampled from a woman younger than 35 with acute or convalescent COVID-19.

This rearrangement joins TRBV10-3 to TRBJ1-1, with D tentatively TRBD1 (5 bases). V gave up 6 bases and J gave up 1 base, with 15 bases separating them. CDR3 length: 15 residues. Per the germline V gene, CDR1 is ENHRY and CDR2 is SYGVKD. This chain's CDR3 is CAISPTGGGNTEAFF. DNA of the CDR3: TGTGCCATCAGCCCGACCGGGGGGGGGAACACTGAAGCTTTCTTT.

This clone was picked up one time. This sequence joins TRBV5-4 and TRBJ1-2; no firm D call. The CDR3 consists of 12 residues. V was shortened by 2 bases and J by 8 bases, with 10 bases between the two germline ends. CDR1 SGHNT and CDR2 YYREEE come from the germline V gene (reference sequence). The CDR3 nucleotides read TGTGCCAGCAGCTTAGACTCGCGGGGCTACACCTTC. It specifies CASSLDSRGYTF.

The rearrangement uses TRBV24-1 and TRBJ2-5, with D possibly being TRBD2 (5 bases). The CDR3 extends over 16 amino acids. Germline V gene sequence: CDR1 KGHDR, CDR2 SFDVKD. V shed 4 bases and J shed 4 bases, with 18 bases lying between them. As DNA, the CDR3 is TGTGCCACCAGTGACCAGAGGGCCTCCGGGGTAGAGACCCAGTACTTC. This encodes CATSDQRASGVETQYF.

The chain has TRBV9 and TRBJ2-1, with D possibly matching TRBD1 (7 bases). Germline V CDR1 and CDR2: SGDLS, YYNGEE. Deletions cut 1 base from V and 3 bases from J, with 14 bases between. The CDR3 consists of 16 residues. The CDR3 DNA sequence: TGTGCCAGCAGCGTACAGGGGGGTGAGGTCTACAATGAGCAGTTCTTC. Translated: CASSVQGGEVYNEQFF.

This clone was seen more than once but under ten times. This sample includes further DNA sequences coding for the same CDR3. The CDR3 DNA is TGTGCCAGCAGTTTATCGGGCGATGAGCAGTTCTTC. This codes for CASSLSGDEQFF. The chain has TRBV27 and TRBJ2-1, with D unresolved. CDR3 length: 12 amino acids. Germline CDR1 MNHEY, CDR2 SMNVEV (reference sequence). Between the trimmed V and J ends, which lost 0 bases and 8 bases, there was a span of 5 bases.

V and J are TRBV2 and TRBJ2-7; D not resolved. The germline V gene has CDR1 SNHLY and CDR2 FYNNEI. Trimming took off 7 bases at V and 6 bases at J, with 10 bases between the two ends. The CDR3 consists of 11 residues. The CDR3 protein is CASKIAAEQYF. The CDR3 DNA is TGTGCCAGCAAAATCGCGGCCGAGCAGTACTTC.

In this sample, this clone turned up once. V and J are TRBV7-9 and TRBJ1-3, with no clear D. The germline V gene encodes CDR1 SEHNR and CDR2 FQNEAQ (reference sequence). The CDR3 totals 13 residues. The V end was cut by 2 bases, the J end by 4 bases, with 6 bases between. The CDR3 is CASSLKRGNTIYF. In nucleotides, the CDR3 is TGTGCCAGCAGCTTAAAGCGGGGAAACACCATATATTTT.

J is TRBJ1-1 and V is TRBV6-4, with a possible D match to TRBD1 (5 bases). The V end was cut by 6 bases, the J end by 2 bases, with 13 bases between. CDR1 is MRHNA and CDR2 is SNTAGT in the germline V gene. This CDR3 region has 14 residues. The CDR3 nucleotides are TGTGCCAGCAGAAGACAGCTATCTAACACTGAAGCTTTCTTT. This codes for CASRRQLSNTEAFF.

This chain uses TRBV7-6 with TRBJ1-3, with TRBD1 matching over 8 bases. Unmatched junction bases numbered 15, after V lost 5 bases and J lost 0 bases. This CDR3 has 19 residues. In germline, CDR1 is SGHVS, CDR2 FNYEAQ. CDR3: CASSAYNQGQASSGNTIYF. The DNA of the CDR3 is TGTGCCAGCAGCGCATATAACCAGGGACAGGCCAGCTCTGGAAACACCATATATTTT.

The chain uses TRBV11-3 and TRBJ2-3; a possible D gene is TRBD1 (6 bases). The ends were cut back, 5 bases at V and 4 bases at J, with 10 bases in the middle. The CDR3 runs to 13 residues. Looked up from germline, CDR1 is SGHNT and CDR2 is YENEEA. As DNA, the CDR3 is TGTGCCAGCAGCCCAGGGGTGTCAGATACGCAGTATTTT. As protein: CASSPGVSDTQYF.

This clone was picked up one time. This sequence joins TRBV9 and TRBJ1-1, with a weak D call TRBD1 (6 bases). CDR1 SGDLS and CDR2 YYNGEE come from the germline V gene. V was trimmed by 3 bases and J by 0 bases, leaving 9 bases between them. The CDR3 consists of 14 residues. CDR3 sequence: CASSEGHLNTEAFF. CDR3 sequence (DNA): TGTGCCAGCAGCGAGGGACACTTGAACACTGAAGCTTTCTTT.

This clone was seen only once. The rearrangement uses TRBV4-1 and TRBJ1-2, with 7 bases aligning to TRBD1. Trimming took 3 bases from V and 8 from J; bases not matched to a gene: 15. Germline V gene data show CDR1 as MGHRA and CDR2 as YSYEKL. The CDR3 totals 16 residues. CDR3 coding DNA: TGCGCCAGCAGCCACGAATTGACAGGGAAGTCGGGAGGCTACACCTTC. Amino acids: CASSHELTGKSGGYTF.

This sequence joins TRBV20-1 and TRBJ1-5, with D possibly matching TRBD1 (5 bases). Trimming left V 3 bases short and J 3 bases short, with 21 bases between. The CDR3 contains 17 residues. Germline V gene sequence: CDR1 DFQATT, CDR2 SNEGSKA (reference sequence). This CDR3 reads CSASIETTGPNNQPQHF. CDR3 in DNA: TGCAGTGCTAGTATTGAGACCACAGGTCCCAACAATCAGCCCCAGCATTTT.

This chain joins TRBV11-3 and TRBJ2-2, with 7 bases aligning to TRBD1. The CDR3 is 16 amino acids. Trimming took 5 bases from V and 2 from J; bases not matched to a gene: 8. Germline loops: CDR1 SGHNT, CDR2 YENEEA. This chain's CDR3 is CASSPRDSTNTGELFF. In DNA form, the CDR3 reads TGTGCCAGCAGCCCCCGGGACAGTACTAACACCGGGGAGCTGTTTTTT.

The CDR3 nucleotides read TGTGCCAGCAGCCTCCCGACTATGAACACTGAAGCTTTCTTT. Translation gives CASSLPTMNTEAFF. J is TRBJ1-1 and V is TRBV5-6; the D is unclear. The length of the CDR3 is 14 residues. V lost 4 bases to trimming and J lost 0 bases, with 10 bases between them. Germline lookup yields CDR1 SGHDT and CDR2 YYEEEE.

The chain joins TRBV24-1 to TRBJ2-3; possible D gene TRBD1, 6 bases. Germline CDR1 and CDR2: KGHDR and SFDVKD. V dropped 1 base and J dropped 4 bases, with 11 bases sitting between them. The CDR3 loop spans 15 amino acids. CDR3 in DNA: TGTGCCACCAGTGATTTAGATACAGGGTCAGATACGCAGTATTTT. Amino acids: CATSDLDTGSDTQYF.

The chain has TRBV5-5 and TRBJ2-3, with a weak D call TRBD2 (6 bases). This CDR3 region has 15 residues. Germline-derived CDR1 and CDR2 are SGHKS and YYEKEE (reference sequence). With 4 bases removed from V and 0 bases from J, the gap between germline ends came to 12 bases. The CDR3 region is CASSPGEASTDTQYF. For the CDR3, the DNA is TGTGCCAGCAGCCCCGGGGAGGCTAGCACAGATACGCAGTATTTT.

The genes are TRBV21-1 and TRBJ1-1. TRBV21-1 has pseudogene status. CDR3 length: 17 amino acids. For the CDR3, the DNA is TGTGCCAGCAGCGCCTCCCTCGGGATTTTAGAGCGCACTGAAGCTTTCTTT. Translating gives CASSASLGILERTEAFF.

The rearrangement links TRBV4-2 to TRBJ2-6, with a weak D call TRBD2 (5 bases). Germline V gene lookup returns CDR1 LGHNA and CDR2 YNFKEQ. Trimming removed 0 bases at V and 1 base at J, with 13 bases between. The CDR3 has 18 amino acids. This CDR3 reads CASSQDGRGGSGANVLTF. The CDR3 DNA is TGTGCCAGCAGCCAAGACGGACGGGGTGGATCTGGGGCCAACGTCCTGACTTTC.